This is a list of T cell receptor beta chains from one sample in a study of cytomegalovirus exposure and HLA in healthy donors. Repertoires were generated with immunoSEQ multiplex PCR, while TCRdb's copy carries only in-frame clones and drops some. Of 140,000 to 150,000 clones listed, 78% are singletons. Sequenced input: PBMCs. These TCRs come from a female donor in good health and CMV-seronegative. The conserved cysteine and the conserved F or W are not part of the CDR3 here. D genes are given only for firm matches.

d_call v_call cdr3_aa
- TRBV5-4 ASNLGGKADTQY
- TRBV6-4 ASSRTAGSYNEQF
- TRBV19 ASSIERGYEQY
- TRBV30 AWRTDYEQY
- TRBV7-2 ASSLWGSRGTEAF
- TRBV10-1 ASMRTALPEQF
TRBD2 TRBV7-3 ASSGPGLAAYNEQF
TRBD1 TRBV5-1 ASSPGQGAYEQY
- TRBV11-2 ASSPLGLRVRERF
- TRBV28 ASSFLQGFYNEQF
- TRBV9 ASSGYRNEQF
- TRBV5-1 ASGRGGTNTPTDGYT
TRBD2 TRBV28 ASSLGLAKTQY
- TRBV27 ASRDRANEKLF
- TRBV6-4 ASSDQEAGTDTQY
TRBD1 TRBV7-2 ASSFSTGRLEQY
- TRBV18 ASSLQGGETQY
- TRBV9 ASSARSGTEAF
TRBD1 TRBV28 ASSTGGANYGYT
- TRBV2 ASRKGVAVTDTQY
- TRBV9 ASSPPGSYEQY
TRBD1 TRBV7-3 ASSSGQGSYNEQF
TRBD2 TRBV4-2 ASSQDAVLAGPGEQY
- TRBV27 ASSRRTVGEQY
- TRBV5-4 ASSLGTRSSYNEQF
TRBD2 TRBV11-3 ASSSGEGNIQY
- TRBV7-9 ASSLGQASGNTIY
- TRBV19 ASFGGSTDTQY
TRBD2 TRBV29-1 SVEKSGTRRDTQY
- TRBV27 ASSLSGDSGYT
TRBD1 TRBV28 ASSSQGALGYT
TRBD2 TRBV4-1 ASSQDSRLATDTQY
- TRBV7-2 ASSRGTIMSQPQH
TRBD1 TRBV7-2 ASSPGQGVSWETQY
TRBD2 TRBV28 ASSPSGGLPGELF
TRBD2 TRBV11-2 ASSLPRLAGVREQY
- TRBV5-4 ASSPPGNTEAF
- TRBV10-3 ATGGGLQETQY
TRBD1 TRBV27 ASSSRRGPHPDTQY
TRBD1 TRBV5-1 ASSQPGQNYGYT
- TRBV28 ASSHPSSRGWWQPQH
- TRBV28 ASSSAPGLKGYT
TRBD2 TRBV29-1 SVGGGIDEQF
- TRBV27 ASSLMDTTEAF
- TRBV4-2 ASSQKTDGWPGANVLT
- TRBV27 ASSRRSDAVLSSDTQY
- TRBV7-8 ASSLGTRGFGYNEQF
TRBD2 TRBV7-6 ASSFRLAGFEQF
- TRBV7-9 ASTPALRVSYNEQF
- TRBV18 ASSPLHQNTEAF
- TRBV2 ASSQTVANYGYT
- TRBV28 ASSLLLDTQY
- TRBV19 ASSIDLRGYTEAF